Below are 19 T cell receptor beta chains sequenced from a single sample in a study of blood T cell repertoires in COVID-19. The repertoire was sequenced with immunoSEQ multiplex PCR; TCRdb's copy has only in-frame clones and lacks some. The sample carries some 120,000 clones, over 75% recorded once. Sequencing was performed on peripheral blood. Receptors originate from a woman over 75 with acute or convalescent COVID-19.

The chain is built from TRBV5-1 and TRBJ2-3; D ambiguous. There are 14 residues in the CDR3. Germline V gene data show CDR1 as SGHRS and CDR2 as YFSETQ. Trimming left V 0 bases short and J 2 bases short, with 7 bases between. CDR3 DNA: TGCGCCAGCAGCTTGGGACTGAACACAGATACGCAGTATTTT. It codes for CASSLGLNTDTQYF.

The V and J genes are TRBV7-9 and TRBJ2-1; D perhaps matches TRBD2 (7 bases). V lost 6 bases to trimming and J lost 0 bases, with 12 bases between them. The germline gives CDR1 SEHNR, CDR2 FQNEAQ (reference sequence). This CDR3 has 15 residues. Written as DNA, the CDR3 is TGTGCCAGCAGTCGCGGGGGCTCCTCCTACAATGAGCAGTTCTTC. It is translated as CASSRGGSSYNEQFF.

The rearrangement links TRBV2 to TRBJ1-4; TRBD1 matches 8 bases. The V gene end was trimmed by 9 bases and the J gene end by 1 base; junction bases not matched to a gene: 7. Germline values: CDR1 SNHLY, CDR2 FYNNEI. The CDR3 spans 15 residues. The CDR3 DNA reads TGTGCCAGTGGGGACAGGAGGAGAACTAATGAAAAACTGTTTTTT. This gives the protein CASGDRRRTNEKLFF. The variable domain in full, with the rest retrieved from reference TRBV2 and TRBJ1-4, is EPEVTQTPSHQVTQMGQEVILRCVPISNHLYFYWYRQILGQKVEFLVSFYNNEISEKSEIFDDQFSVERPDGSNFTLKIRSTKLEDSAMYFCASGDRRRTNEKLFFGSGTQLSVL.

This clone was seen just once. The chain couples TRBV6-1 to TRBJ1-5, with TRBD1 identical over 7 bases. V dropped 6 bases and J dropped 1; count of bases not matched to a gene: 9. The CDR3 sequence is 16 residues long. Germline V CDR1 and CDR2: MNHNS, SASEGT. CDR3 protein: CASRELTGMSNQPQHF. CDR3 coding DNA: TGTGCCAGCAGGGAATTGACAGGGATGAGCAATCAGCCCCAGCATTTT.

CDR3 amino acids: CASSLSESYGYTF. In DNA, the CDR3 is TGCGCCAGCAGCTTGTCTGAGAGCTATGGCTACACCTTC. The V gene is TRBV5-1, the J gene TRBJ1-2; D call uncertain. This CDR3 has 13 residues. CDR1 SGHRS and CDR2 YFSETQ come from the germline V gene. V was shortened by 1 base and J by 4 bases, with 8 bases between the two germline ends.

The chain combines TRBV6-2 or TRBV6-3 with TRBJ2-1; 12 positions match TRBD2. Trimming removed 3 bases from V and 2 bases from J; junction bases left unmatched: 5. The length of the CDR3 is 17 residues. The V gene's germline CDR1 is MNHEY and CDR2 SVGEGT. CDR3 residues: CASSYSSGRETYNEQFF. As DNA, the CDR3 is TGTGCCAGCAGTTATTCTAGCGGGAGGGAAACCTACAATGAGCAGTTCTTC.

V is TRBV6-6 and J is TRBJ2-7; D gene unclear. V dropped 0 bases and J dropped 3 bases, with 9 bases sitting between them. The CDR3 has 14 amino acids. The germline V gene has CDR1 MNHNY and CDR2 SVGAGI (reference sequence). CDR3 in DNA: TGTGCCAGCAGTTACTCGCACGGTAACTACGAGCAGTACTTC. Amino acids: CASSYSHGNYEQYF.

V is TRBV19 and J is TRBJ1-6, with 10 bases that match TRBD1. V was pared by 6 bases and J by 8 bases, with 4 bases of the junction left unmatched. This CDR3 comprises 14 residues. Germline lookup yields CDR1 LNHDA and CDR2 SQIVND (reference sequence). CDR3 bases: TGTGCCAGTAGAAGACAGGGGGCGGATTCACCCCTCCACTTT. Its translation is CASRRQGADSPLHF.

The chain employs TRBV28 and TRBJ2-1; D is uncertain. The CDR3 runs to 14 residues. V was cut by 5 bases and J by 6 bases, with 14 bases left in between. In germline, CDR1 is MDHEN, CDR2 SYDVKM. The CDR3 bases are TGTGCCAGCAGTATAAGTAGCCCTCTCAATGAGCAGTTCTTC. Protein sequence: CASSISSPLNEQFF.

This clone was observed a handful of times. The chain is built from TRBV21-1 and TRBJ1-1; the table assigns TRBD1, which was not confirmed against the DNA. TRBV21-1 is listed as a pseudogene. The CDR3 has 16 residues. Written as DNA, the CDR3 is TGTGCCAGCAGCGACCGGGACACTTCGGGTGACACTGAAGCTTTCTTT. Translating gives CASSDRDTSGDTEAFF.

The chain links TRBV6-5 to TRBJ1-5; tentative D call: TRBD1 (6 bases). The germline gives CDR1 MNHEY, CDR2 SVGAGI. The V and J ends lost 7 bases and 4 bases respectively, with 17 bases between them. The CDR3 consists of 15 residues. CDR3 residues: CASTPGGGGNQPQHF. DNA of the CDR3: TGTGCCAGCACGCCCGGGGGCGGGGGGAATCAGCCCCAGCATTTT.

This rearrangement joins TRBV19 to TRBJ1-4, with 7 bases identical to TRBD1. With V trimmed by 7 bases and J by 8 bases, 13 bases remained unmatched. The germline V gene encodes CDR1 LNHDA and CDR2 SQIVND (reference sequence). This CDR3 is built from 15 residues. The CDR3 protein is CASNTGQDLREKLFF. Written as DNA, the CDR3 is TGTGCCAGTAACACCGGACAGGACCTACGAGAAAAACTGTTTTTT.

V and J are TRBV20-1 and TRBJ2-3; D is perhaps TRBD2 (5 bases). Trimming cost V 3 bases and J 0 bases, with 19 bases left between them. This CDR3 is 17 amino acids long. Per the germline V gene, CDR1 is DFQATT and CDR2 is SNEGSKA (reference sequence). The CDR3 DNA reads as TGCAGTGCTAGTCCCCCACTGGCGGGTCCCAGCACAGATACGCAGTATTTT. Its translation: CSASPPLAGPSTDTQYF.

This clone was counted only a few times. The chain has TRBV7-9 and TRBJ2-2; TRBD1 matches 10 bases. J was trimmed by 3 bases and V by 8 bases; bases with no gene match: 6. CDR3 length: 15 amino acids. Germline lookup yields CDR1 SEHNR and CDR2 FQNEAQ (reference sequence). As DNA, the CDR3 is TGTGCCAGCGGGCCGGGACAGGGGTACACCGGGGAGCTGTTTTTT. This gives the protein CASGPGQGYTGELFF.

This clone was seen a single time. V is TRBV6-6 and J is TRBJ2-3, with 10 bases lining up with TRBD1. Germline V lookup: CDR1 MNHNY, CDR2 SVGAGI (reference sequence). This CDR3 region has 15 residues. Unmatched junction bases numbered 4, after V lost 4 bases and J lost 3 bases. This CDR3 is CASSFDRGQTDTQYF. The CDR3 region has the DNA TGTGCCAGCAGTTTTGACAGGGGGCAGACAGATACGCAGTATTTT.

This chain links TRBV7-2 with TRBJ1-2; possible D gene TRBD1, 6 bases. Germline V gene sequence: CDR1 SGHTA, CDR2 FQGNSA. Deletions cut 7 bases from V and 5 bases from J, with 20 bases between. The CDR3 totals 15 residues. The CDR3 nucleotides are TGTGCCAGCACCGACCCGCTGGGACACAGATATGGCTACACCTTC. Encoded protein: CASTDPLGHRYGYTF.

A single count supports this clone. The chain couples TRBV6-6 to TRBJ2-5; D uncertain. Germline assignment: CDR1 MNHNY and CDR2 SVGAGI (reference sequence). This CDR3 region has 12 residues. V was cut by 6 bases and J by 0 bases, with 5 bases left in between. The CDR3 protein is CASSGYQETQYF. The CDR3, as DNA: TGTGCCAGCAGCGGGTACCAAGAGACCCAGTACTTC.

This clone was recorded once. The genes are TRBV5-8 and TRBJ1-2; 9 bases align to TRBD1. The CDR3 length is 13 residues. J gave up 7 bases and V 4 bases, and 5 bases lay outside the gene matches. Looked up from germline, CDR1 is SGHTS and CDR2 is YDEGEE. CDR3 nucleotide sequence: TGTGCCAGCAGCCTGGGACAGGGTGCTGGCTACACCTTC. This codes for CASSLGQGAGYTF.

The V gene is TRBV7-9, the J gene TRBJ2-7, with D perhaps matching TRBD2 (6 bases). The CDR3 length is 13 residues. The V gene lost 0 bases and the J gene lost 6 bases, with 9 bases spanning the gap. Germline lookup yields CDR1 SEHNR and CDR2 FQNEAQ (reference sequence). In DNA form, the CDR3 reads TGTGCCAGCAGCTTAGCGGGAGGAGTCGAGCAGTACTTC. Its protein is CASSLAGGVEQYF.